The 30 T cell receptor beta chains below were found in one sample sequenced in a study of blood T cells in healthy people across ages. The use of a sample-barcoded 5' primer and a J-beta primer mix characterized a second PCR of roughly 6 to 11 cycles. One entry per CDR3 protein, called by TCRdb with MiXCR from the 5' RACE reads. Of about 1.5 million distinct CDR3 sequences in the sample, approximately 42% were seen once. Specimen: blood. Source of these receptors: a woman aged 18 to 35 in good health.

The chain combines TRBV5-1 with TRBJ2-3; TRBD2 aligns across 10 bases. Trimming cost V 2 bases and J 3 bases; bases outside gene matches: 6. CDR3 length: 16 amino acids. Germline values: CDR1 SGHRS, CDR2 YFSETQ. The CDR3: CASSLKRGGQTDTQYF. CDR3 in DNA: TGCGCCAGCAGCTTAAAGCGGGGGGGCCAAACAGATACGCAGTATTTT.

This clonotype was seen a handful of times. V usage is TRBV20-1 and J usage is TRBJ2-5; D gene unclear. The V end was cut by 3 bases, the J end by 0 bases, with 11 bases between. The CDR3 is 14 amino acids. Germline loops: CDR1 DFQATT, CDR2 SNEGSKA (reference sequence). The CDR3 DNA sequence: TGCAGTGCTAGCAAAGGACGCAACCAAGAGACCCAGTACTTC. This codes for CSASKGRNQETQYF.

This clonotype appeared many times. The J gene is TRBJ2-1, the V gene TRBV9; 7 bases are a match to TRBD2. The junction had 0 bases not matched to a gene; V was cut back by 0 bases and J by 6 bases. This CDR3 is 13 amino acids long. Germline CDR1 and CDR2: SGDLS and YYNGEE. The CDR3 sequence: CASSVAGGNEQFF. The CDR3 DNA is TGTGCCAGCAGCGTAGCGGGGGGCAATGAGCAGTTCTTC. Drawing the rest from reference TRBV9 and TRBJ2-1, the complete variable domain is DSGVTQTPKHLITATGQRVTLRCSPRSGDLSVYWYQQSLDQGLQFLIQYYNGEERAKGNILERFSAQQFPDLHSELNLSSLELGDSALYFCASSVAGGNEQFFGPGTRLTVL.

This chain uses TRBV7-9 with TRBJ2-2; the D call may be TRBD1 or TRBD2 (5 bases each). Trimming stripped 3 bases from V and 5 bases from J, with 13 bases between. Germline values: CDR1 SEHNR, CDR2 FQNEAQ (reference sequence). The CDR3 is 15 amino acids. The CDR3 coding sequence is TGTGCCAGCAGCTTTTCCGGGGCCCGTACCGGGGAGCTGTTTTTT. This codes for CASSFSGARTGELFF. Together with reference TRBV7-9 and TRBJ2-2, the CDR3 gives the full variable domain: DTGVSQNPRHKITKRGQNVTFRCDPISEHNRLYWYRQTLGQGPEFLTYFQNEAQLEKSRLLSDRFSAERPKGSFSTLEIQRTEQGDSAMYLCASSFSGARTGELFFGEGSRLTVL.

This clonotype was counted only a few times. This chain links TRBV27 with TRBJ2-7; TRBD2 might be the D (6 bases). The germline V and J ends were trimmed by 4 bases and 4 bases, with 20 bases remaining between them. The CDR3 is made up of 16 amino acids. The germline gives CDR1 MNHEY, CDR2 SMNVEV (reference sequence). For the CDR3, the DNA is TGTGCCAGCAGTTCGCAACTAGCTTCCTTACCGTACGAGCAGTACTTC. Translation gives CASSSQLASLPYEQYF.

A few counts support this clonotype. V usage is TRBV6-6 and J usage is TRBJ1-5; the match to TRBD1 covers 8 bases. The junction had 8 bases not matched to a gene; V was cut back by 6 bases and J by 1 base. CDR1 is MNHNY, CDR2 SVGAGI, per germline (reference sequence). The CDR3 covers 16 residues. The CDR3 region has the DNA TGTGCCAGCAGAATACAGGGGGGGGTCAGCAATCAGCCCCAGCATTTT. Amino acids: CASRIQGGVSNQPQHF.

This clonotype was seen repeatedly, ten times or more. The chain links TRBV6-6 to TRBJ1-4, with 7 bases identical to TRBD1. In germline, CDR1 is MNHNY, CDR2 SVGAGI (reference sequence). The junction had 2 bases not matched to a gene; V was cut back by 6 bases and J by 4 bases. CDR3 length: 13 amino acids. CDR3 in amino acids: CASRQGINEKLFF. CDR3 nucleotides: TGTGCCAGCAGACAGGGGATTAATGAAAAACTGTTTTTT.

The chain links TRBV9 to TRBJ2-1, with a tentative D call TRBD1 (5 bases). Trimming shortened V by 1 base and J by 6 bases, and 14 bases separated the two germline ends. Per germline, CDR1 SGDLS and CDR2 YYNGEE. This CDR3 contains 15 residues. The CDR3 sequence: CASSVLGVPSNEQFF. The CDR3 coding sequence is TGTGCCAGCAGCGTATTAGGGGTTCCAAGCAATGAGCAGTTCTTC.

This clonotype was seen only a few times. The chain carries TRBV20-1 and TRBJ2-1, with 7 bases lining up with TRBD1. Germline CDR1 reads DFQATT; CDR2 reads SNEGSKA (reference sequence). This CDR3 comprises 16 residues. V gave up 6 bases and J gave up 4 bases; unmatched junction bases: 15. This CDR3 reads CSAILIQGKLYNEQFF. Here the CDR3 DNA reads TGCAGTGCAATTTTGATACAGGGGAAATTGTACAATGAGCAGTTCTTC.

The chain uses TRBV14 and TRBJ2-3; D remains unclear. The CDR3 has 16 residues. V was trimmed by 5 bases and J by 1 base, leaving 16 bases between them. Per germline, CDR1 SGHDN and CDR2 FVKESK. Written as DNA, the CDR3 is TGTGCCAGCAGCTACACGGAGAGGAGACGCACAGATACGCAGTATTTT. Its translation is CASSYTERRRTDTQYF.

There are a few counts of this clonotype. The gene calls are TRBV12-3 or TRBV12-4 and TRBJ2-3; D is unresolved. This CDR3 region has 15 residues. V was pared by 6 bases and J by 0 bases, with 13 bases between. As DNA, the CDR3 is TGTGCCAGCAGCTTGGACGGAATTAGCACAGATACGCAGTATTTT. Translated: CASSLDGISTDTQYF.

The chain carries TRBV7-6 and TRBJ2-5, with D perhaps TRBD1 or TRBD2 (5 bases each). The last part of the DNA fits TRBJ2-1 better; the J call may be wrong. In germline, CDR1 is SGHVS, CDR2 FNYEAQ. This CDR3 contains 14 residues. In nucleotides, the CDR3 is TGTGCCAGCAGCTCCTGGGGCCAGAGGGAGACCCAGTTCTTC. Protein sequence: CASSSWGQRETQFF.

J is TRBJ2-5 and V is TRBV12-3 or TRBV12-4, with 15 bases that match TRBD2. The trim removed 6 bases at V and 3 bases at J, leaving 2 bases unmatched. This CDR3 has 15 amino acids. The CDR3 here is CASRGLAGGEETQYF. The CDR3 nucleotides are TGTGCCAGCAGAGGACTAGCGGGAGGGGAAGAGACCCAGTACTTC.

This chain's CDR3 is CASSQGQVKGYTF. The CDR3, as DNA: TGTGCCAGCAGCCAAGGGCAGGTGAAAGGCTACACCTTC. This chain joins TRBV3-1 and TRBJ1-2; no clear D. Between the trimmed V and J ends, which lost 1 base and 8 bases, there was a span of 11 bases. This CDR3 is built from 13 residues. CDR1 and CDR2 (germline): LGHDT, YNNKEL (reference sequence).

CDR3 region: CSVSPFRTVRGYTF. The CDR3 nucleotides are TGCAGCGTCTCCCCGTTCAGGACAGTACGTGGCTACACCTTC. The chain couples TRBV29-1 to TRBJ1-2; D is perhaps TRBD1 (6 bases). V was shortened by 6 bases and J by 7 bases, with 21 bases between the two germline ends. Germline CDR1 SQVTM, CDR2 ANQGSEA. CDR3 length: 14 amino acids.

V gene TRBV4-2 combines with J gene TRBJ2-1; 12 bases match TRBD2. Germline trimming cut 0 bases from V and 6 bases from J; bases unmatched to any gene: 6. Germline CDR1 is LGHNA and CDR2 is YNFKEQ. The CDR3 sequence is 17 residues long. The CDR3 sequence is CASSQEALAGGSNEQFF. Written as DNA, the CDR3 is TGTGCCAGCAGCCAAGAGGCCCTAGCGGGGGGGAGCAATGAGCAGTTCTTC.

The V and J genes are TRBV5-1 and TRBJ2-7; TRBD1 matches 8 bases. The CDR3 totals 15 residues. V lost 4 bases to trimming and J lost 2 bases; unmatched junction nucleotides: 8. CDR1 and CDR2 (germline): SGHRS, YFSETQ. For the CDR3, the DNA is TGCGCCAGCAGCCCAGGGACAGGCGCTCCCTACGAGCAGTACTTC. Protein product: CASSPGTGAPYEQYF.

The gene calls are TRBV4-1 and TRBJ2-1; D may be TRBD1 or TRBD2 (5 bases each). CDR3 length: 18 amino acids. Germline V gene lookup returns CDR1 MGHRA and CDR2 YSYEKL. Trimming cost V 0 bases and J 9 bases, with 24 bases left between them. The CDR3 coding sequence is TGCGCCAGCAGCCAAGAGGGTCCCGGGGCTAGCAGGGTTGGTGAGCAGTTCTTC. This gives the protein CASSQEGPGASRVGEQFF.

This clonotype has a single count. The V and J genes are TRBV5-4 and TRBJ2-1; maybe TRBD1 (6 bases). Per germline, CDR1 SGHNT and CDR2 YYREEE (reference sequence). Trimming took off 3 bases at V and 1 base at J, with 17 bases between the two ends. This CDR3 spans 17 amino acids. The CDR3 bases are TGTGCCAGCAGCTCTGCCCTGGCCAGGGGTTCCTACAATGAGCAGTTCTTC. It yields the protein CASSSALARGSYNEQFF.

Only a few counts were recorded for this clonotype. The chain links TRBV7-2 to TRBJ2-1; 12 nucleotides line up with TRBD2. The CDR3 runs 15 residues. The V segment lost 5 bases and the J segment 6 bases; nucleotides outside the gene matches: 5. Per the germline V gene, CDR1 is SGHTA and CDR2 is FQGNSA. CDR3 DNA sequence: TGTGCCAGCAGCCTACTGACTAGCGGGAGCAATGAGCAGTTCTTC. Translating gives CASSLLTSGSNEQFF.

V gene TRBV4-1 combines with J gene TRBJ2-5, with 8 bases matching TRBD2. CDR1 MGHRA and CDR2 YSYEKL come from the germline V gene. The length of the CDR3 is 15 residues. Trimming took 4 bases from V and 11 from J; bases not matched to a gene: 15. This CDR3 reads CASSPSGGGYNEQYF. Written as DNA, the CDR3 is TGCGCCAGCAGCCCGAGCGGGGGTGGTTACAATGAGCAGTACTTC.

The rearrangement links TRBV9 to TRBJ2-2, with D perhaps given as TRBD1 or TRBD2 (7 bases each). Trimming shortened V by 4 bases and J by 6 bases, and 19 bases separated the two germline ends. The CDR3 contains 16 residues. Germline CDR1 is SGDLS and CDR2 is YYNGEE. CDR3 sequence: CASSPQGGANPGELFF. CDR3 DNA: TGTGCCAGCAGCCCCCAGGGGGGGGCCAATCCCGGGGAGCTGTTTTTT.

J is TRBJ1-1 and V is TRBV6-6; weak D call: TRBD1 (5 bases). The CDR3 is 15 residues long. Germline lookup yields CDR1 MNHNY and CDR2 SVGAGI (reference sequence). V was trimmed by 2 bases and J by 0 bases, leaving 10 bases between them. The DNA of the CDR3 is TGTGCCAGCAGTTACCCGGGGGGAATGAACACTGAAGCTTTCTTT. Residues: CASSYPGGMNTEAFF.

The V gene is TRBV11-2, the J gene TRBJ2-5; 10 nucleotides line up with TRBD2. Germline V lookup: CDR1 SGHAT, CDR2 FQNNGV. V was pared by 0 bases and J by 11 bases, with 15 bases of the junction left unmatched. The CDR3 spans 17 residues. In DNA form, the CDR3 reads TGTGCCAGCAGCTTAGATCTTGGTAGCGGGAGGCTCCATGAGCAGTACTTC. Its protein is CASSLDLGSGRLHEQYF.

This clonotype was detected a few times. This chain connects TRBV29-1 to TRBJ2-1; a possible D gene is TRBD2 (7 bases). Per the germline V gene, CDR1 is SQVTM and CDR2 is ANQGSEA. This CDR3 spans 13 amino acids. V dropped 6 bases and J dropped 6 bases, with 15 bases sitting between them. The DNA for the CDR3 is TGCAGCGTCACGGGGGGCTGGATCAATGAGCAGTTCTTC. This codes for CSVTGGWINEQFF.

The chain recombines TRBV20-1 with TRBJ2-7; 9 bases match TRBD2. The V segment lost 0 bases and the J segment 7 bases; nucleotides outside the gene matches: 13. This CDR3 comprises 16 residues. Germline V gives CDR1 DFQATT, CDR2 SNEGSKA (reference sequence). The DNA for the CDR3 is TGCAGTGCTAGAGACCTGCTAGCGGGAACCTACAATGAGCAGTACTTC. Its protein product is CSARDLLAGTYNEQYF.

Concerning this clonotype: At one boundary the junction diverges from the germline segment, which might be a read error. V is TRBV7-7 and J is TRBJ2-7; possibly TRBD1 or TRBD2 for D (5 bases each). The CDR3 covers 13 residues. Germline V gives CDR1 SSHAT, CDR2 FNYEAQ (reference sequence). The CDR3 nucleotides are TGTGCTAGCAGCTCGTCCCTTGGGGGTGAGCAGTACTTC. The encoded protein is CASSSSLGGEQYF.

V is TRBV5-5 and J is TRBJ1-1, with D tentatively TRBD1 (5 bases). V dropped 0 bases and J dropped 7 bases, with 10 bases sitting between them. The germline CDR1 and CDR2 sequences are SGHKS and YYEKEE (reference sequence). The CDR3 is 13 amino acids. In nucleotides, the CDR3 is TGTGCCAGCAGCTTGGCCGCAGGGATTGAAGCTTTCTTT. Translation gives CASSLAAGIEAFF.

This clonotype was counted between two and nine times. The chain has TRBV19 and TRBJ1-1; no definite D call. Trimming removed 3 bases at V and 1 base at J, with 9 bases between. Germline assignment: CDR1 LNHDA and CDR2 SQIVND (reference sequence). The CDR3 totals 14 residues. The chain's CDR3 is CASSMGFGNTEAFF. In DNA form, the CDR3 reads TGTGCCAGTAGTATGGGGTTCGGGAACACTGAAGCTTTCTTT.

V gene TRBV12-5 combines with J gene TRBJ2-5, with a weak D call TRBD2 (6 bases). This CDR3 spans 13 amino acids. V dropped 0 bases and J dropped 4 bases, with 6 bases sitting between them. CDR1 is LGHNT, CDR2 FRNRAP, per germline. The CDR3 region is CASGLVAGETQYF. The CDR3 DNA follows: TGTGCTAGTGGTTTGGTAGCGGGAGAGACCCAGTACTTC.